The 26 T cell receptor beta chains in this list originate from one sample, sequenced in a study of T cell responses to AZD1222 COVID-19 vaccine. Here immunoSEQ multiplex PCR was the method, and the copy in TCRdb shows in-frame clones only, minus some. Seen here are tens of thousands of clones, about 89% observed once, and the top ten hold 2% to 3%. The source material was peripheral blood, sampled on day 0 of AZD1222 vaccination. Every receptor here comes from an adult in good health.

The chain is built from TRBV7-3 and TRBJ1-2; D uncertain. Per the germline V gene, CDR1 is SGHTA and CDR2 is FQGTGA. Trimming stripped 1 base from V and 8 bases from J, with 14 bases between. The CDR3 contains 14 residues. DNA of the CDR3: TGTGCCAGCAGCTTAAGTGTGCGCGCGTCGGGCTACACCTTC. It yields the protein CASSLSVRASGYTF.

The rearrangement links TRBV7-2 to TRBJ2-1, with 15 bases lining up with TRBD2. The CDR3 runs to 18 residues. CDR1 is SGHTA, CDR2 FQGNSA, per germline. Trimming cost V 5 bases and J 4 bases; bases outside gene matches: 9. The CDR3 loop reads CASSPGLAGGPGYNEQFF. CDR3 coding DNA: TGTGCCAGCAGCCCAGGACTAGCGGGGGGGCCGGGATACAATGAGCAGTTCTTC.

The gene calls are TRBV7-9 and TRBJ2-5; D not certain. Trimming took off 4 bases at V and 4 bases at J, with 10 bases between the two ends. The CDR3 loop spans 13 amino acids. The V gene's germline CDR1 is SEHNR and CDR2 FQNEAQ (reference sequence). CDR3 bases: TGTGCCAGCAGCTCCGGGCTACCAGAGACCCAGTACTTC. This translates into CASSSGLPETQYF.

V gene TRBV5-1 combines with J gene TRBJ2-1; weak D call: TRBD1 (5 bases). Germline assignment: CDR1 SGHRS and CDR2 YFSETQ. Trimming stripped 4 bases from V and 5 bases from J, with 10 bases between. The CDR3 is 13 residues long. CDR3 nucleotides: TGCGCCAGCAGCCTCAGGGTGGACAATGAGCAGTTCTTC. Its translation is CASSLRVDNEQFF.

This rearrangement joins TRBV3-1 (or the pseudogene TRBV3-2) to TRBJ2-1; 7 bases match TRBD1. The J segment lost 8 bases and the V segment lost 8 bases, leaving 12 bases of the junction unmatched. There are 14 residues in the CDR3. The germline V gene encodes CDR1 LGHDT and CDR2 YNNKEL (reference sequence). CDR3 DNA: TGTGCCAGCGGACAGGCCTCCGTTCTTCATGAGCAGTTCTTC. Its translation is CASGQASVLHEQFF.

This clone has just one count. The rearrangement links TRBV5-1 to TRBJ2-5; D call uncertain. The CDR3 is 16 residues long. Per the germline V gene, CDR1 is SGHRS and CDR2 is YFSETQ. The V and J ends lost 2 bases and 1 base respectively, with 15 bases between them. CDR3 amino acids: CASSFPSGFGQETQYF. The CDR3 nucleotides are TGCGCCAGCAGCTTTCCTAGTGGGTTTGGCCAAGAGACCCAGTACTTC.

This chain links TRBV14 with TRBJ2-3, with 15 bases aligning to TRBD2. The ends lost 2 bases at V and 6 bases at J; junction bases unmatched: 12. The CDR3 has 19 amino acids. CDR1 and CDR2 (germline): SGHDN, FVKESK. The CDR3 DNA follows: TGTGCCAGCAGCCAACCGGGACTAGCGGGGGGCCTCCGGTGGGATACGCAGTATTTT. It is translated as CASSQPGLAGGLRWDTQYF.

This chain joins TRBV5-1 and TRBJ1-6, with 7 nucleotides matching TRBD1. The CDR3 length is 14 residues. Germline V lookup: CDR1 SGHRS, CDR2 YFSETQ. Trimming took 4 bases from V and 4 from J; bases not matched to a gene: 2. The CDR3 protein is CASSLGQYNSPLHF. The DNA for the CDR3 is TGCGCCAGCAGCCTGGGACAGTATAATTCACCCCTCCACTTT.

The V and J genes are TRBV25-1 and TRBJ2-2, with D unresolved. Germline V gives CDR1 MGHDK, CDR2 SYGVNS. This CDR3 contains 14 residues. V was pared by 1 base and J by 3 bases, with 6 bases between. The CDR3, as DNA: TGTGCCAGCAGTGAATGGGGTGACACCGGGGAGCTGTTTTTT. Translation gives CASSEWGDTGELFF.

CDR3 in DNA: TGTGCCAGCAGCTTCGTGGGAGGCAGGACCTACGAGCAGTACTTC. This gives the protein CASSFVGGRTYEQYF. V and J are TRBV11-2 and TRBJ2-7, with D maybe TRBD2 (6 bases). The CDR3 is made up of 15 amino acids. CDR1 is SGHAT and CDR2 is FQNNGV in the germline V gene. Trimming left V 3 bases short and J 2 bases short, with 14 bases between.

The chain couples TRBV9 to TRBJ2-1; 9 nucleotides agree with TRBD2. V gave up 3 bases and J gave up 5 bases; unmatched junction bases: 6. The CDR3 has 15 residues. Looked up from germline, CDR1 is SGDLS and CDR2 is YYNGEE. CDR3 sequence reads: CASSETSGNDNEQFF. CDR3 in DNA: TGTGCCAGCAGCGAGACTAGCGGTAACGACAATGAGCAGTTCTTC.

V is TRBV5-1 and J is TRBJ2-7; the match to TRBD1 covers 8 bases. V shed 4 bases and J 2 bases; nucleotides not matched to a gene: 8. This CDR3 contains 15 residues. Germline assignment: CDR1 SGHRS and CDR2 YFSETQ. CDR3 residues: CASSPGQAYTYEQYF. In DNA, the CDR3 is TGCGCCAGCAGCCCGGGACAGGCTTATACCTACGAGCAGTACTTC.

The gene calls are TRBV4-1 and TRBJ2-3; the D is unclear. Per the germline V gene, CDR1 is MGHRA and CDR2 is YSYEKL. V lost 0 bases and J 0 bases, leaving 13 bases between the germline ends. This CDR3 comprises 17 residues. The CDR3 is CASSQDWGNPSTDTQYF. CDR3 sequence (DNA): TGCGCCAGCAGCCAAGATTGGGGAAACCCAAGCACAGATACGCAGTATTTT.

The rearrangement uses TRBV27 and TRBJ1-2, with TRBD1 as a possible D gene (5 bases). V lost 5 bases, J lost 4 bases, and 17 bases lay in between. Germline V gene lookup returns CDR1 MNHEY and CDR2 SMNVEV (reference sequence). The CDR3 length is 15 residues. CDR3 sequence: CASSAGSSSFYGYTF. DNA for the CDR3: TGTGCCAGCAGTGCAGGGTCCTCCTCGTTCTATGGCTACACCTTC.

The rearrangement joins TRBV7-3 to TRBJ2-5; D remains ambiguous. The CDR3 is made up of 14 amino acids. V was pared by 3 bases and J by 4 bases, with 12 bases between. Germline CDR1 and CDR2: SGHTA and FQGTGA. CDR3 coding DNA: TGTGCCAGCAGCTTGAACCGAGATGGAGAGACCCAGTACTTC. Its translation is CASSLNRDGETQYF.

This rearrangement joins TRBV6-5 to TRBJ2-3; TRBD1 matches at 10 bases. Germline V gene data show CDR1 as MNHEY and CDR2 as SVGAGI. J gave up 1 base and V 4 bases, and 5 bases lay outside the gene matches. CDR3 length: 16 amino acids. The CDR3 loop is CASSFAGTGGTDTQYF. In nucleotides, the CDR3 is TGTGCCAGCAGTTTTGCCGGGACAGGGGGCACAGATACGCAGTATTTT.

In this sample, this clone turned up a few times. CDR3 DNA: TGTGCCAGTAGACCCCCAGGGCAGGTCAGGGGCTACACCTTC. It encodes CASRPPGQVRGYTF. The V gene is TRBV19, the J gene TRBJ1-2, with D maybe TRBD1 (5 bases). The CDR3 is 14 residues long. Trimming removed 6 bases at V and 8 bases at J, with 19 bases between. CDR1 LNHDA and CDR2 SQIVND come from the germline V gene (reference sequence).

V usage is TRBV5-6 and J usage is TRBJ2-1, with 9 nucleotides matching TRBD1. The CDR3 consists of 16 residues. After removal of 4 bases from V and 5 bases from J, the junction contained 10 bases not matched to a gene. Per the germline V gene, CDR1 is SGHDT and CDR2 is YYEEEE. The chain's CDR3 is CASSPGSGQGNNEQFF. The CDR3 nucleotides read TGTGCCAGCAGCCCTGGGTCGGGACAGGGTAACAATGAGCAGTTCTTC.

The V call is TRBV5-1, the J call TRBJ2-5; 7 bases align to TRBD1. The junction had 7 bases not matched to a gene; V was cut back by 1 base and J by 4 bases. The CDR3 loop spans 15 amino acids. CDR1 SGHRS and CDR2 YFSETQ come from the germline V gene. As DNA, the CDR3 is TGCGCCAGCAGCTTGACGCCCGGGACAGCAGAGACCCAGTACTTC. Amino acids: CASSLTPGTAETQYF.

V and J are TRBV7-9 and TRBJ1-3; maybe TRBD1 (5 bases). The V gene lost 5 bases and the J gene lost 11 bases, with 16 bases spanning the gap. CDR3 size: 13 residues. The V gene's germline CDR1 is SEHNR and CDR2 FQNEAQ (reference sequence). CDR3 sequence reads: CASSLDGDAAIYF. CDR3 sequence (DNA): TGTGCCAGCAGCCTGGACGGGGACGCGGCCATATATTTT.

This CDR3 is CASSYSLDRVNGYTF. The CDR3 DNA sequence: TGTGCCAGCAGTTACTCATTGGACAGGGTGAATGGCTACACCTTC. The chain joins TRBV6-5 to TRBJ1-2, with TRBD1 matching 8 bases. J was trimmed by 6 bases and V by 0 bases; bases with no gene match: 6. This CDR3 region has 15 residues. CDR1 is MNHEY and CDR2 is SVGAGI in the germline V gene.

The J gene is TRBJ2-2, the V gene TRBV12-3 or TRBV12-4, with a possible D match to TRBD2 (5 bases). V was trimmed by 7 bases and J by 4 bases, leaving 10 bases between them. CDR3 length: 13 amino acids. CDR3 sequence reads: CASTTRSTGELFF. CDR3 nucleotides: TGTGCCAGCACCACTAGATCCACCGGGGAGCTGTTTTTT.

This clone was counted between two and nine times. The J gene is TRBJ2-5, the V gene TRBV20-1; the match to TRBD2 covers 14 bases. With V trimmed by 3 bases and J by 3 bases, 6 bases remained unmatched. This CDR3 contains 16 residues. The V gene's germline CDR1 is DFQATT and CDR2 SNEGSKA (reference sequence). The CDR3 DNA reads as TGCAGTGCTAGTCGACTAGCGGGAGGGCCCAAAGAGACCCAGTACTTC. Translating it yields CSASRLAGGPKETQYF.

This clone is medium-sized in the sample. V and J are TRBV3-1 (or the pseudogene TRBV3-2) and TRBJ1-6; D is undetermined. CDR3 length: 15 residues. The V gene's germline CDR1 is LGHDT and CDR2 YNNKEL (reference sequence). Between the trimmed V and J ends, which lost 4 bases and 0 bases, there was a span of 7 bases. The CDR3 region has the DNA TGTGCCAGCAGCCGAGGGAGCTCCTATAATTCACCCCTCCACTTT. It yields the protein CASSRGSSYNSPLHF.

The gene calls are TRBV7-2 and TRBJ1-1, with a tentative D call TRBD1 (6 bases). V dropped 4 bases and J dropped 7 bases, with 19 bases sitting between them. The germline gives CDR1 SGHTA, CDR2 FQGNSA. The CDR3 has 15 residues. The CDR3, as DNA: TGTGCCAGCAGCTCAATACAGGGTTTACCCTATGAAGCTTTCTTT. This sequence encodes CASSSIQGLPYEAFF.

The rearrangement uses TRBV10-1 and TRBJ2-3, with 7 bases that match TRBD2. The CDR3 loop spans 14 amino acids. CDR1 and CDR2 (germline): WNHNN, SYGVQD (reference sequence). V dropped 3 bases and J dropped 4; count of bases not matched to a gene: 4. CDR3: CASSDAGDPDTQYF. Written as DNA, the CDR3 is TGCGCCAGCAGTGATGCGGGAGACCCAGATACGCAGTATTTT.